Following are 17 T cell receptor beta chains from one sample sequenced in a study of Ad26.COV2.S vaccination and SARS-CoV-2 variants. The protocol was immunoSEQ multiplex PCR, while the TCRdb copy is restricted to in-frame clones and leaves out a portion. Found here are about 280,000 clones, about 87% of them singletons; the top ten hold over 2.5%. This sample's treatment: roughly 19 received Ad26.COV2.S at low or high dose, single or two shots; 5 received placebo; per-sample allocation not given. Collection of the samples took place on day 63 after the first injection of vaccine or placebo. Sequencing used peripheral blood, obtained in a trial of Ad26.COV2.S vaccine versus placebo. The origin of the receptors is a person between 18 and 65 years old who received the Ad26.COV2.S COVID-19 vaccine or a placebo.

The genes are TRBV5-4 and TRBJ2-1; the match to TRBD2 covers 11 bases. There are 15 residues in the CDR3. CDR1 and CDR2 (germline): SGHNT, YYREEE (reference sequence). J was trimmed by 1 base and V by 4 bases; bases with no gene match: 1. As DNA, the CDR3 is TGTGCCAGCAGCATAGCGGGAGGGTCCTACAATGAGCAGTTCTTC. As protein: CASSIAGGSYNEQFF.

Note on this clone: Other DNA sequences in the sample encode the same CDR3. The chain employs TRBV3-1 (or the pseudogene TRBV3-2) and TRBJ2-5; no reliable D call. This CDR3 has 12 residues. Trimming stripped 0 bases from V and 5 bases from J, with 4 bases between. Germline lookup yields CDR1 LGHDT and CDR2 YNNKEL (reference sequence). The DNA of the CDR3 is TGTGCCAGCAGCCAAGATAGGGAGACCCAGTACTTC. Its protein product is CASSQDRETQYF.

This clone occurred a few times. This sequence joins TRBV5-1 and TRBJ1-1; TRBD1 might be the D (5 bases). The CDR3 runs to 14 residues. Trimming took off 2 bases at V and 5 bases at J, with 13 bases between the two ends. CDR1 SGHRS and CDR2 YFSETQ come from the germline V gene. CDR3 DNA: TGCGCCAGCAGCTTTAGGGGATTTGGGACTGAAGCTTTCTTT. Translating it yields CASSFRGFGTEAFF.

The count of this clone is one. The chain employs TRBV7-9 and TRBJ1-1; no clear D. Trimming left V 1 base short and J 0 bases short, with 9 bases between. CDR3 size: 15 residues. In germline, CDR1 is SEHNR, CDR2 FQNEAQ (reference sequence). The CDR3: CASSLDLQMNTEAFF. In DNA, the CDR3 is TGTGCCAGCAGCTTAGATCTACAGATGAACACTGAAGCTTTCTTT.

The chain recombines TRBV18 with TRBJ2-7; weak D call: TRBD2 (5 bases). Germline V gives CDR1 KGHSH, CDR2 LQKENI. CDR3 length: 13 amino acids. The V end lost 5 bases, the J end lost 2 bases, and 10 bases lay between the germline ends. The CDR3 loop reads CASSGGSAYEQYF. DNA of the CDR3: TGTGCCAGCTCAGGCGGGTCAGCCTACGAGCAGTACTTC.

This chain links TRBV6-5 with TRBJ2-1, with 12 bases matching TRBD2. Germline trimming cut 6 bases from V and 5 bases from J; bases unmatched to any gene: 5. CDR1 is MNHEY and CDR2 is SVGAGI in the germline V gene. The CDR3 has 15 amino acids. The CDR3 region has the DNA TGTGCCAGCAGAGCCGGACTAGCGGGAAACAATGAGCAGTTCTTC. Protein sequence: CASRAGLAGNNEQFF.

Here the CDR3 reads CASNGRGGNTEAFF. As DNA, the CDR3 is TGTGCCAGTAATGGGAGGGGAGGGAACACTGAAGCTTTCTTT. V gene TRBV19 combines with J gene TRBJ1-1, with D possibly being TRBD1 (5 bases). Trimming left V 7 bases short and J 1 base short, with 13 bases between. The CDR3 covers 14 residues. Germline V gene lookup returns CDR1 LNHDA and CDR2 SQIVND (reference sequence).

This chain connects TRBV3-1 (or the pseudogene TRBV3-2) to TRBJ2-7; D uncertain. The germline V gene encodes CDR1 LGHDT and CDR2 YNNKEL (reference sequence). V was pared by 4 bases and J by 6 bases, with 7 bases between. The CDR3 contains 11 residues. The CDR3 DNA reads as TGTGCCAGCAGCCTTAAGGCCGAGCAGTACTTC. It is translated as CASSLKAEQYF.

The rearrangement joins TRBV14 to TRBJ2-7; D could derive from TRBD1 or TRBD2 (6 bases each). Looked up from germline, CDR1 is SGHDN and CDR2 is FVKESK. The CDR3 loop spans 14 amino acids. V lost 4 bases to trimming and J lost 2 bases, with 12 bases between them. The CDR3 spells CASSPAGHAYEQYF. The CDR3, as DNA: TGTGCCAGCAGCCCCGCGGGACATGCCTACGAGCAGTACTTC.

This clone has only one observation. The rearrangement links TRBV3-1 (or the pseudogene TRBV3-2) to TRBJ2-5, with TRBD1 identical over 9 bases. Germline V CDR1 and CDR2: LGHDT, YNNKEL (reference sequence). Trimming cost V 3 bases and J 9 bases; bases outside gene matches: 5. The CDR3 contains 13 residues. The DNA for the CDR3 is TGTGCCAGCAGCCAGAGGGACAGGGCGGCCCAGTACTTC. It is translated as CASSQRDRAAQYF.

For the CDR3, the DNA is TGTGCCAGCAGTTCCGGGACAGGTCTAAGAGGAGATACGCAGTATTTT. It translates to CASSSGTGLRGDTQYF. The rearrangement uses TRBV6-2 or TRBV6-3 and TRBJ2-3; 8 nucleotides align to TRBD1. The CDR3 has 16 residues. In germline, CDR1 is MNHEY, CDR2 SVGEGT. The trim removed 4 bases at V and 5 bases at J, leaving 11 bases unmatched.

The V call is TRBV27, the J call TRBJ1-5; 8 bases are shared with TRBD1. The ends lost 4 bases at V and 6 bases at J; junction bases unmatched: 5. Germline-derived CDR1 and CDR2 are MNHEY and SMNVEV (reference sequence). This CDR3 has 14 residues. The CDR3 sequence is CASSWTGLGQPQHF. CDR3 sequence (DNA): TGTGCCAGCAGTTGGACAGGGTTGGGTCAGCCCCAGCATTTT.

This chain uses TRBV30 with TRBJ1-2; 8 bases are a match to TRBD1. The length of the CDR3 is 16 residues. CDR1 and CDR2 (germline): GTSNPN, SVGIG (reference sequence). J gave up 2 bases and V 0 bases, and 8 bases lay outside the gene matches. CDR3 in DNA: TGTGCCTGGAGTGTAAGTGTAGGGACAGGAAACTATGGCTACACCTTC. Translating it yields CAWSVSVGTGNYGYTF.

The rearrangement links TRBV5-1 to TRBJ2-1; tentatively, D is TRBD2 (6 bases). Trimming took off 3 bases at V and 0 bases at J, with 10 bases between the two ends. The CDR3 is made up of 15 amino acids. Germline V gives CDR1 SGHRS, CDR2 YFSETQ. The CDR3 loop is CASSSGLTSYNEQFF. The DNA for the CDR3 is TGCGCCAGCAGCTCAGGACTAACCTCCTACAATGAGCAGTTCTTC.

Here the CDR3 reads CASSYTGGIMDGYTF. The CDR3 DNA reads TGTGCCAGCAGTTACACGGGCGGGATAATGGATGGCTACACCTTC. The genes are TRBV6-5 and TRBJ1-2; D is uncertain. Germline V gives CDR1 MNHEY, CDR2 SVGAGI. Trimming stripped 2 bases from V and 6 bases from J, with 16 bases between. This CDR3 spans 15 amino acids.

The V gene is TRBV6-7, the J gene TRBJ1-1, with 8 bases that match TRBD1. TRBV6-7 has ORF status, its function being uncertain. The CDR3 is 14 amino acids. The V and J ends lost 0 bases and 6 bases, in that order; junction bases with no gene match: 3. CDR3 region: CASSYSRGLAEAFF. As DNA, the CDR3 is TGTGCCAGCAGTTACTCCAGGGGGCTGGCTGAAGCTTTCTTT.

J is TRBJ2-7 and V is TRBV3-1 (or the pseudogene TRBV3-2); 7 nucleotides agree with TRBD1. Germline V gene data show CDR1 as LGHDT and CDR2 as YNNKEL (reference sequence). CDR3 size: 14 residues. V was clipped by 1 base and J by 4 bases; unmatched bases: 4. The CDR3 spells CASSQVQGIYEQYF. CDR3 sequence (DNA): TGTGCCAGCAGCCAAGTACAGGGGATTTACGAGCAGTACTTC.